This is a list of T cell receptor beta chains from one sample in a study of tumor T cells in aggressive B-cell lymphoma. Here immunoSEQ multiplex PCR was the method, and the copy in TCRdb shows in-frame clones only, minus some. This table holds about 3,900 clones, more than 80% found once. The source material was tumor tissue. Receptors originate from an adult with diffuse large B cell lymphoma. Both conserved end residues are part of each CDR3. Fields, in order: J gene, clone size, D gene, V gene, CDR3 DNA, CDR3 protein. D genes are given only for firm matches. Not all rows give a size; the values are once, few, many and, for expanded clones, a class.

j_call: TRBJ2-3
clone_size: -
d_call: TRBD2
v_call: TRBV5-6
cdr3_nt: TGTGCCAGCAGCTGGGGCCAGGGAGGGTGGGGGGCAGATACGCAGTATTTT
cdr3_aa: CASSWGQGGWGADTQYF

j_call: TRBJ1-2
clone_size: -
d_call: -
v_call: TRBV19
cdr3_nt: TGTGCCAGTAGTACAAATCGGGGTTCTTATGACTACACCTTC
cdr3_aa: CASSTNRGSYDYTF

j_call: TRBJ2-2
clone_size: -
d_call: -
v_call: TRBV25-1
cdr3_nt: TGTGCCAGCAGTGAACCGGGATTCACCGGGGAGCTGTTTTTT
cdr3_aa: CASSEPGFTGELFF

j_call: TRBJ1-4
clone_size: -
d_call: TRBD1
v_call: TRBV9
cdr3_nt: TGTGCCAGCAGCGTTGGGACAGGGGTAGAAAAACTGTTTTTT
cdr3_aa: CASSVGTGVEKLFF

j_call: TRBJ1-1
clone_size: -
d_call: -
v_call: TRBV10-3
cdr3_nt: TGTGCCATCAGTGACCCCGGGGGGCCGAACACTGAAGCTTTCTTT
cdr3_aa: CAISDPGGPNTEAFF

j_call: TRBJ1-5
clone_size: -
d_call: -
v_call: TRBV18
cdr3_nt: TGTGCCAGCTCACCCAGGGTCGGCAATCAGCCCCAGCATTTT
cdr3_aa: CASSPRVGNQPQHF

j_call: TRBJ2-3
clone_size: -
d_call: -
v_call: TRBV5-1
cdr3_nt: TGCGCCAGCAGCTCCAGGGTTACAGATACGCAGTATTTT
cdr3_aa: CASSSRVTDTQYF

j_call: TRBJ2-1
clone_size: few
d_call: TRBD1
v_call: TRBV7-6
cdr3_nt: TGTGCCAGCAGCCCCCGGACAGGGAGTTCCCATGAGCAGTTCTTC
cdr3_aa: CASSPRTGSSHEQFF

j_call: TRBJ1-6
clone_size: -
d_call: -
v_call: TRBV30
cdr3_nt: TGTGCCTGGAGCCGGGACATTTCTAATTCACCCCTCCACTTT
cdr3_aa: CAWSRDISNSPLHF

j_call: TRBJ1-5
clone_size: -
d_call: TRBD1
v_call: TRBV12-5
cdr3_nt: TGTGCTAGTGGTTCTCGAATACAGGGGGGCCAGCCCCAGCATTTT
cdr3_aa: CASGSRIQGGQPQHF

j_call: TRBJ1-3
clone_size: -
d_call: TRBD1
v_call: TRBV19
cdr3_nt: TGTGCCAGTAGTATGGCAGGGGGTTACAACTCTGGAAACACCATATATTTT
cdr3_aa: CASSMAGGYNSGNTIYF

j_call: TRBJ1-2
clone_size: -
d_call: -
v_call: TRBV19
cdr3_nt: TGTGCCAGTAGAGGACAAGAGACTAACTATGGCTACACCTTC
cdr3_aa: CASRGQETNYGYTF

j_call: TRBJ2-7
clone_size: -
d_call: -
v_call: TRBV4-2
cdr3_nt: TGTGCCAGCAGCCAAGGGCCGATCGAACTCCTGGACAGCCCATACGAGCAGTACTTC
cdr3_aa: CASSQGPIELLDSPYEQYF

j_call: TRBJ1-3
clone_size: -
d_call: -
v_call: TRBV30
cdr3_nt: TGTACCTGGACCGTCAACAGGGCTACTGGAAACACCATATATTTT
cdr3_aa: CTWTVNRATGNTIYF

j_call: TRBJ2-7
clone_size: -
d_call: -
v_call: TRBV5-1
cdr3_nt: TGCGCCAGCAGCTTGGCTCTGTTTCCCTACGAGCAGTACTTC
cdr3_aa: CASSLALFPYEQYF

j_call: TRBJ1-1
clone_size: -
d_call: -
v_call: TRBV6-6
cdr3_nt: TGTGCCAGCAGACGGGTGACTGAAGCTTTCTTT
cdr3_aa: CASRRVTEAFF

j_call: TRBJ2-3
clone_size: -
d_call: TRBD2
v_call: TRBV19
cdr3_nt: TGTGCCAGCGGGACTAGCGGGGGGAGCACAGATACGCAGTATTTT
cdr3_aa: CASGTSGGSTDTQYF

j_call: TRBJ2-5
clone_size: -
d_call: -
v_call: TRBV10-3
cdr3_nt: TGTGCCATCAGTGCAGCGTCACAAGAGACCCAGTACTTC
cdr3_aa: CAISAASQETQYF

j_call: TRBJ1-2
clone_size: -
d_call: -
v_call: TRBV5-6
cdr3_nt: TGTGCCAGCAGCTCTACTAACTATGGCTACACCTTC
cdr3_aa: CASSSTNYGYTF

j_call: TRBJ1-4
clone_size: -
d_call: -
v_call: TRBV19
cdr3_nt: TGTGCCAGTAGCCCAATTGAAGAGTATGAAAAACTGTTTTTT
cdr3_aa: CASSPIEEYEKLFF

j_call: TRBJ2-3
clone_size: -
d_call: -
v_call: TRBV21-1
cdr3_nt: TGTGCCAGCAGCACTCGCAGCGGGGGACCAACCCTCACAGATACGCAGTATTTT
cdr3_aa: CASSTRSGGPTLTDTQYF

j_call: TRBJ1-2
clone_size: -
d_call: -
v_call: TRBV27
cdr3_nt: TGTGCCAGCAGTTTGTGGGAGGGGGGCGGTGGCTACACCTTC
cdr3_aa: CASSLWEGGGGYTF

j_call: TRBJ1-2
clone_size: -
d_call: TRBD1
v_call: TRBV4-3
cdr3_nt: TGCGCCAGCAGCCAAGATCTCCCAGGGGGAGGCCTCTATGGCTACACCTTC
cdr3_aa: CASSQDLPGGGLYGYTF

j_call: TRBJ1-1
clone_size: -
d_call: -
v_call: TRBV7-9
cdr3_nt: TGTGCCAGCAGCTTAGGCGTGGGCCCTGAAGCTTTCTTT
cdr3_aa: CASSLGVGPEAFF

j_call: TRBJ1-1
clone_size: -
d_call: TRBD1
v_call: TRBV28
cdr3_nt: TGTTCCAGCAGTGAGGACAGGGTGACAGACACTGAAGCTTTCTTT
cdr3_aa: CSSSEDRVTDTEAFF

j_call: TRBJ2-2
clone_size: once
d_call: -
v_call: TRBV11-2
cdr3_nt: TGTGCCAGCAACCAAATCAGCGAGACTACCGGGGAGCTGTTTTTT
cdr3_aa: CASNQISETTGELFF

j_call: TRBJ1-1
clone_size: few
d_call: -
v_call: TRBV30
cdr3_nt: TGTGCCTGGAACGAGGGCCTTGAAGCTTTCTTT
cdr3_aa: CAWNEGLEAFF

j_call: TRBJ1-6
clone_size: -
d_call: -
v_call: TRBV7-2
cdr3_nt: TGTGCCAGCAGCCTCCTCACCTCGTCCCTAGTCCATTCACCCCTCCACTTT
cdr3_aa: CASSLLTSSLVHSPLHF

j_call: TRBJ1-4
clone_size: few
d_call: -
v_call: TRBV19
cdr3_nt: TGTGCCAGTAGTCAGGGGTTCCGTGAAAAACTGTTTTTT
cdr3_aa: CASSQGFREKLFF

j_call: TRBJ1-6
clone_size: -
d_call: -
v_call: TRBV10-1
cdr3_nt: TGCGCCAGCAGTGAGTTTCGTACCCGGGGGTCCCCGACAGACCAGAATAATTCACCCCTCCACTTT
cdr3_aa: CASSEFRTRGSPTDQNNSPLHF

j_call: TRBJ2-2
clone_size: -
d_call: -
v_call: TRBV7-9
cdr3_nt: TGTGCCAGCAGCTTAGCTGCGGGGACGAACACCGGGGAGCTGTTTTTT
cdr3_aa: CASSLAAGTNTGELFF